This TCR beta chain emerged from a study of blood T cell repertoires in COVID-19. Study details: COVID-19 samples from acute and convalescent phases originated in the United States, Italy and Spain. In each case, the material was cDNA or gDNA derived from T cells, B-cell-depleted T cells, or PBMCs.

The V and J ends lost 4 bases and 7 bases respectively, with 4 bases between them. CDR1 is MNHEY and CDR2 is SVGEGT in the germline V gene. CDR3 length: 11 amino acids. TCRdb's copy holds only in-frame clones and misses some; the assay was immunoSEQ multiplex PCR. The sample shows 76,000 or so clones, approximately 89% of them seen only once. J is TRBJ2-2 and V is TRBV6-2 or TRBV6-3; no clear D gene. Material for sequencing was peripheral blood. This TCR came from a human donor in a cohort sampled during active COVID-19. CDR3 coding DNA: TGTGCCAGCAGTTCTGTCGGGGAGCTGTTTTTT. Its protein is CASSSVGELFF.